This T cell receptor (beta chain) emerged from a study of immune reconstitution after stem cell transplant in scleroderma (dated by TCRdb to between 2016 and 2019). To note about this clonotype: Its binding antigen is unknown. Base qualities are not recorded, but no much larger clone differs from it by a single base.

Libraries were constructed by RT-PCR. Sequenced using an Illumina MiSeq. TCRdb handled the public reads itself, with Q25 trimming in fastp and clone calling in MiXCR, and kept productive beta chains. Each entry merges the rows of one CDR3 protein and shows their most common DNA and genes. In all, the sample holds thousands of distinct CDR3 sequences, and approximately 10% of those were seen once. Roughly a tenth of the sample rests with the top ten. Trimming takes 1 base from V and 2 bases from J, and the germline ends sit 12 bases apart. As encoded in the germline V gene, CDR1 is SGHRS while CDR2 is YFSETQ. Taken from cysteine to phenylalanine, the CDR3 has 15 residues. Left in the record is the CDR3 DNA by itself, 45 bases read in frame from the first base.

The clonotype comes from a female donor with systemic sclerosis. Recombination linked TRBV5-1 to TRBJ2-5; the D gene may be TRBD1 or TRBD2, since each aligns over 7 bases. This material was collected before or after autologous hematopoietic stem cell transplantation (not recorded which). The CDR3 corresponds to CASSLQGGMQETQYF. The nucleotide sequence is given as TGCGCCAGCAGCTTGCAGGGGGGGATGCAAGAGACCCAGTACTTC.